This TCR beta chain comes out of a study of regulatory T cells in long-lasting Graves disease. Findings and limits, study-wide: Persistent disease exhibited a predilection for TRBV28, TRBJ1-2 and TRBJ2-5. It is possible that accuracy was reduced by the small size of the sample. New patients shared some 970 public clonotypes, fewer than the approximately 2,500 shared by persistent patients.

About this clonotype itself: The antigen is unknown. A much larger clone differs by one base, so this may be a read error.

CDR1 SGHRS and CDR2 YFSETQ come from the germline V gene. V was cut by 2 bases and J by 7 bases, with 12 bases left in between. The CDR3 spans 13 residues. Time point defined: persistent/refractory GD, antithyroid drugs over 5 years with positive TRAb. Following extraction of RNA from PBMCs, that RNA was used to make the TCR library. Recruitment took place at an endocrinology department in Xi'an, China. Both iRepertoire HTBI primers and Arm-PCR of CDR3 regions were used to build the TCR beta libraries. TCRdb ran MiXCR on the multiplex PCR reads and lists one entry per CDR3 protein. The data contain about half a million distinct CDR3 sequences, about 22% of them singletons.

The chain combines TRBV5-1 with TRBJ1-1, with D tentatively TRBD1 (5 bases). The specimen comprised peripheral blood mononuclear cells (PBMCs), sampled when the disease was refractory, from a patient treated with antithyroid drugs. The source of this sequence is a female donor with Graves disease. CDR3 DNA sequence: TGCGCCAGCAGCTTTGACCAGGGCATTGAAGCTTTCTTT. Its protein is CASSFDQGIEAFF.